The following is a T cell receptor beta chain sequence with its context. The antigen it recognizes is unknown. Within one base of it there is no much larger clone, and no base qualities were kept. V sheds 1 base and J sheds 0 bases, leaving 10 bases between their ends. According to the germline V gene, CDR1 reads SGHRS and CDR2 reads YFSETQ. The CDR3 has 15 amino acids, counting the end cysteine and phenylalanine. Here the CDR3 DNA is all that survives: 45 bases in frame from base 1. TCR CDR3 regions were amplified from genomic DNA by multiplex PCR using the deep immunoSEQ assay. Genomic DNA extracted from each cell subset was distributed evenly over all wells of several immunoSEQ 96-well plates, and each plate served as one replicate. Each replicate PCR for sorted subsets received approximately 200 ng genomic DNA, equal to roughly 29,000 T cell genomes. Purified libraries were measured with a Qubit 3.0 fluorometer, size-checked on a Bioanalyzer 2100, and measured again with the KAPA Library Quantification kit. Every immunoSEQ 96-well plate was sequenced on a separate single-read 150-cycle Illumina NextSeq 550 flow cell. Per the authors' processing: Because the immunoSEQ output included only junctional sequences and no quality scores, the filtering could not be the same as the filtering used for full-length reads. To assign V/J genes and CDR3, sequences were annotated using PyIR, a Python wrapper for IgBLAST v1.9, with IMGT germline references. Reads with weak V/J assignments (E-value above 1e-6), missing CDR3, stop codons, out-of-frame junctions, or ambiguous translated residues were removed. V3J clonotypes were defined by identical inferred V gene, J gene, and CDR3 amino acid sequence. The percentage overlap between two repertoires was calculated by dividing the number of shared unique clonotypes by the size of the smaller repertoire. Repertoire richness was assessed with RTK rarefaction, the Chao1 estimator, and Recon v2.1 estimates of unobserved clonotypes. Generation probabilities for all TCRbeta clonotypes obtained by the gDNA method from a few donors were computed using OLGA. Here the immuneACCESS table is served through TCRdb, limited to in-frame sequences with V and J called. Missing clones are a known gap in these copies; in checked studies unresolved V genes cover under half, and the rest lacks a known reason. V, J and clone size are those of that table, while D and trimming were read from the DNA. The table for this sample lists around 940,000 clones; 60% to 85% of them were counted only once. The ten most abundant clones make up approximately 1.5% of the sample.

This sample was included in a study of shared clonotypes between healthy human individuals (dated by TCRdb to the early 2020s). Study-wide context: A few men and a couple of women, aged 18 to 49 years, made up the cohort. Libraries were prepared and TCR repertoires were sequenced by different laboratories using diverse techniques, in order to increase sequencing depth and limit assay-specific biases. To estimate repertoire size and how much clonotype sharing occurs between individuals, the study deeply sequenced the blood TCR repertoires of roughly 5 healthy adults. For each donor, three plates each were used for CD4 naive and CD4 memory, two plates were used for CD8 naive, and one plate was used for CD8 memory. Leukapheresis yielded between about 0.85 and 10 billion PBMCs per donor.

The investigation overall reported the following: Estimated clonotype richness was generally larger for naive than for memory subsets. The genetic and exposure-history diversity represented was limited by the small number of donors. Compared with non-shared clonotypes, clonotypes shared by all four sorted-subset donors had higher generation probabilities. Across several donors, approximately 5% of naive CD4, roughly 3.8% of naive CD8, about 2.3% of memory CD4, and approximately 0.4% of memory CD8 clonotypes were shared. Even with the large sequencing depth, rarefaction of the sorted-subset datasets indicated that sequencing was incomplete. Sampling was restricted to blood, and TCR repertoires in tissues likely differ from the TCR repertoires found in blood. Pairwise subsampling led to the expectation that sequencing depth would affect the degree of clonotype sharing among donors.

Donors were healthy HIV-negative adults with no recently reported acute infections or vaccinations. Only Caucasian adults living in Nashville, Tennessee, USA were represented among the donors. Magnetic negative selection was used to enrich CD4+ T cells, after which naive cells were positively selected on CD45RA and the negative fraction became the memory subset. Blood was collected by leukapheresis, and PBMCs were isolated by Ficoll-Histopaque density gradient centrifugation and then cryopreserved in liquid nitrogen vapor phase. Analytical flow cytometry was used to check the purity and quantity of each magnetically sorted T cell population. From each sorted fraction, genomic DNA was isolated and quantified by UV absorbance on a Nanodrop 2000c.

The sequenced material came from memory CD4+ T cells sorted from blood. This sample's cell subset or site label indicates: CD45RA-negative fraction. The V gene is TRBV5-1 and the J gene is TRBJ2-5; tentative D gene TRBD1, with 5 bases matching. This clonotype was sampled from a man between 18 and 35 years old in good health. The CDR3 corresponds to CASSLPQEYQETQYF. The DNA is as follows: TGCGCCAGCAGCTTGCCACAGGAGTACCAAGAGACCCAGTACTTC.